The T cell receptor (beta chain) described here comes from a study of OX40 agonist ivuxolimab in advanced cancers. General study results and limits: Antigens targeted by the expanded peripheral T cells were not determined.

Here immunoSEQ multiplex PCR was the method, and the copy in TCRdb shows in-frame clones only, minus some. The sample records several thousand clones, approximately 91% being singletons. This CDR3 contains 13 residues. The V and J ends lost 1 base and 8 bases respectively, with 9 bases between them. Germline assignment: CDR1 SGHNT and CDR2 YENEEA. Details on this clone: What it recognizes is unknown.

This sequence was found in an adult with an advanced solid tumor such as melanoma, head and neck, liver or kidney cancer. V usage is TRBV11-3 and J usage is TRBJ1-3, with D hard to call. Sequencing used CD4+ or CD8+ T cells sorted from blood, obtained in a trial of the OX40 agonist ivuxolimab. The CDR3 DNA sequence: TGTGCCAGCAGCTTAGCAAGGGCAGACACCATATATTTT. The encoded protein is CASSLARADTIYF.